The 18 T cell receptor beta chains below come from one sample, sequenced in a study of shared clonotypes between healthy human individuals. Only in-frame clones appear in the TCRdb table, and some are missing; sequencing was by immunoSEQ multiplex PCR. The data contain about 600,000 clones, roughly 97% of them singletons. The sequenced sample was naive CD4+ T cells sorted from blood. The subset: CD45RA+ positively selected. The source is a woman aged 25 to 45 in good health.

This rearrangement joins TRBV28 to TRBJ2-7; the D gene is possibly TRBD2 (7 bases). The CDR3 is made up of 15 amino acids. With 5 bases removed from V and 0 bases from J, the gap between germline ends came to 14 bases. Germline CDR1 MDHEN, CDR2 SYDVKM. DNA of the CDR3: TGTGCCAGCAGTCCCTGGGGGGGGCTCTCCTACGAGCAGTACTTC. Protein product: CASSPWGGLSYEQYF. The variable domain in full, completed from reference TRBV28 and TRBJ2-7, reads DVKVTQSSRYLVKRTGEKVFLECVQDMDHENMFWYRQDPGLGLRLIYFSYDVKMKEKGDIPEGYSVSREKKERFSLILESASTNQTSMYLCASSPWGGLSYEQYFGPGTRLTVT.

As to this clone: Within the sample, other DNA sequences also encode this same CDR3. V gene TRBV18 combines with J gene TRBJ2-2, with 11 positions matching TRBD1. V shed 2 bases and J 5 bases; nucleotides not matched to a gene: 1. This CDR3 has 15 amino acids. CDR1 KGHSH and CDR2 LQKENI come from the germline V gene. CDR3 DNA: TGTGCCAGCTCACCAGGGACAGGGGGAACCGGGGAGCTGTTTTTT. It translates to CASSPGTGGTGELFF. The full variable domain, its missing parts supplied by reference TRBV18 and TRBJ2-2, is NAGVMQNPRHLVRRRGQEARLRCSPMKGHSHVYWYRQLPEEGLKFMVYLQKENIIDESGMPKERFSAEFPKEGPSILRIQQVVRGDSAAYFCASSPGTGGTGELFFGEGSRLTVL.

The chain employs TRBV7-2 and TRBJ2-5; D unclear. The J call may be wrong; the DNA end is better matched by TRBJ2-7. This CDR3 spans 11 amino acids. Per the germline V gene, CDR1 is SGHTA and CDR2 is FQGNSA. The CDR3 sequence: CASSLEYEQYF. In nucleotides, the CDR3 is TGTGCCAGCAGCTTGGAGTACGAGCAGTACTTC.

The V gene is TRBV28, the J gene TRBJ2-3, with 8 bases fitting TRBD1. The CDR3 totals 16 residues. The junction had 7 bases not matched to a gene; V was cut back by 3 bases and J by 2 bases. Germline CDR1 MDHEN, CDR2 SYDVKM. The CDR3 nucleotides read TGTGCCAGCAGTTTGTTTACAGGGGGTTACACAGATACGCAGTATTTT. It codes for CASSLFTGGYTDTQYF.

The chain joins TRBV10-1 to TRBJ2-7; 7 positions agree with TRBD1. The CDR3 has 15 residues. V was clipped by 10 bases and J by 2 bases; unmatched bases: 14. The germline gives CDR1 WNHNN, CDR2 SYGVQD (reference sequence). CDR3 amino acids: CANPDRTADTYEQYF. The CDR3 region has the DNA TGCGCCAACCCGGACAGGACAGCCGATACCTACGAGCAGTACTTC.

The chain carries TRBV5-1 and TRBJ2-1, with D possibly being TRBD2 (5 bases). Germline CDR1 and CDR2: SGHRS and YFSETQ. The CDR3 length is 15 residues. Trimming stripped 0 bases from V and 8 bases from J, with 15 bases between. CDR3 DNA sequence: TGCGCCAGCAGCTTGGGGGGAACTAGTCCGGATGAGCAGTTCTTC. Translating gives CASSLGGTSPDEQFF.

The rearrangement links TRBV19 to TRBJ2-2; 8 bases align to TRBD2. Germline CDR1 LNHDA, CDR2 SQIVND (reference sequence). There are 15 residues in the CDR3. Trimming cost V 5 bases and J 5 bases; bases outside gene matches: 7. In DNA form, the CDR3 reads TGTGCCAGTAGTCGCCGGGAGCGGGAGACCGGGGAGCTGTTTTTT. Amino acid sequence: CASSRRERETGELFF.

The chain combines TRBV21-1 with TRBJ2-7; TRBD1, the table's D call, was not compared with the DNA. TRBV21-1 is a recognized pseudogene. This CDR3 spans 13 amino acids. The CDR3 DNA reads TGTGCCAGCAAGACAGGGACCTCCTACGAGCAGTACTTC. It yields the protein CASKTGTSYEQYF.

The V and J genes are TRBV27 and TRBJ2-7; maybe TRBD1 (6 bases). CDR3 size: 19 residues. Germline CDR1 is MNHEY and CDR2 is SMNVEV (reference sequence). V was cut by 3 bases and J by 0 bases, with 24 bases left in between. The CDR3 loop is CASSFRAFEDSFSSYEQYF. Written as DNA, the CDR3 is TGTGCCAGCAGTTTCCGAGCGTTTGAGGACAGCTTTAGCTCCTACGAGCAGTACTTC.

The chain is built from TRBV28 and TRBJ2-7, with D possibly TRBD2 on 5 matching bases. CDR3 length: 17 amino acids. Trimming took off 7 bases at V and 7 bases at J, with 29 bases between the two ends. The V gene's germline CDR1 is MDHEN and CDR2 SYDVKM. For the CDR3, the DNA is TGTGCCAGCACTCACCCCTCCCCCAGTCAGGCCCGGAGGGAGCAGTACTTC. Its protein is CASTHPSPSQARREQYF.

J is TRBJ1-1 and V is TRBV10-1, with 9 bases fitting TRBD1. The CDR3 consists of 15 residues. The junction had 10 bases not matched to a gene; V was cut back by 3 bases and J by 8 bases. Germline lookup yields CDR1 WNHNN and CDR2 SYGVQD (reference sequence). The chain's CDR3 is CASSEPGQGRTEAFF. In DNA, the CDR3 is TGCGCCAGCAGTGAACCGGGACAGGGTCGAACCGAAGCTTTCTTT.

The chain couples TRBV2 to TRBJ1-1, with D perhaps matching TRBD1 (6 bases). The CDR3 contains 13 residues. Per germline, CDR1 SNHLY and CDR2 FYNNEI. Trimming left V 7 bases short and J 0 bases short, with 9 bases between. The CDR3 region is CASTGTLNTEAFF. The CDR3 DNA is TGTGCCAGCACCGGGACACTGAACACTGAAGCTTTCTTT.

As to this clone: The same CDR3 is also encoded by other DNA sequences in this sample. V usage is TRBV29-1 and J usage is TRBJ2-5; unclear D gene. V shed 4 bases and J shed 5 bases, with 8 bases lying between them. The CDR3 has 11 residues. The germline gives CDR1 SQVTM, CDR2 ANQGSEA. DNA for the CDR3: TGCAGCGTTGTTCCTGGGGAGACCCAGTACTTC. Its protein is CSVVPGETQYF.

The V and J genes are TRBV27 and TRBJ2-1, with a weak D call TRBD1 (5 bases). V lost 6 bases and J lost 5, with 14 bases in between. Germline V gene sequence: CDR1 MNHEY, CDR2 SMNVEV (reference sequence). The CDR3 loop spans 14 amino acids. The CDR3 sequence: CASRLQALNNEQFF. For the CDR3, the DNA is TGTGCCAGCAGGCTACAGGCTTTAAACAATGAGCAGTTCTTC.

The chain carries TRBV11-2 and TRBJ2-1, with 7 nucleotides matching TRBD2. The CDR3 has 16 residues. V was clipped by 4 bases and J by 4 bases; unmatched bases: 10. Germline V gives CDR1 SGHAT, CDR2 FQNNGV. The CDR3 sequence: CASSSPRGEQYNEQFF. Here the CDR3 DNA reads TGTGCCAGCAGCTCTCCCCGGGGGGAACAATACAATGAGCAGTTCTTC.

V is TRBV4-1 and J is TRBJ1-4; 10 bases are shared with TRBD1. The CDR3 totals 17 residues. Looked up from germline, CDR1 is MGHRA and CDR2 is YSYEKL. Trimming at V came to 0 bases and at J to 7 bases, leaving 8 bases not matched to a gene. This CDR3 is CASSQDDRGREGEKLFF. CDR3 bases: TGCGCCAGCAGCCAAGATGACAGGGGGCGTGAAGGTGAAAAACTGTTTTTT.

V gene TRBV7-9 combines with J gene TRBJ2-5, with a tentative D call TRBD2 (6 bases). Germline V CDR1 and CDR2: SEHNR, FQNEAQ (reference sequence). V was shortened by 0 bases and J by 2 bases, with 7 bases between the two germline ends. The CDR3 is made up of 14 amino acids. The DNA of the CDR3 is TGTGCCAGCAGCTTAGCTGGGAGGCAAGAGACCCAGTACTTC. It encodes CASSLAGRQETQYF.

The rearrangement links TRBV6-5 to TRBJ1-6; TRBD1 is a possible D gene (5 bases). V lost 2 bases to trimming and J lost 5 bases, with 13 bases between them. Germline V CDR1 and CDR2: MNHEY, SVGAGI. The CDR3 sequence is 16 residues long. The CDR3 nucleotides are TGTGCCAGCAGTTACCTTGGGGCCGTAGATAATTCACCCCTCCACTTT. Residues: CASSYLGAVDNSPLHF.